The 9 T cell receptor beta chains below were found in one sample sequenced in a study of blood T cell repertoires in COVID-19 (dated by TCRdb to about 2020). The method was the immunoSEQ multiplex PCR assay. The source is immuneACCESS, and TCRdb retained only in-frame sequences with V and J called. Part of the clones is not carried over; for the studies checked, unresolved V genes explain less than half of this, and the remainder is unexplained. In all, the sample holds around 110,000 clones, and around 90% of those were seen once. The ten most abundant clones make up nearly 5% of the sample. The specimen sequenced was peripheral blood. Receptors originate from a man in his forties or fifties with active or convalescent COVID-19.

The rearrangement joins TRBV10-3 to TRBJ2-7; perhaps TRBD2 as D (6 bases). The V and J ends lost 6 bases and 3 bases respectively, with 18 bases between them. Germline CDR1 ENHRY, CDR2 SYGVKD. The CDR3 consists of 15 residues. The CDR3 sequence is CAIRDRAGTSYEQYF. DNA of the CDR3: TGTGCCATCAGAGATAGGGCGGGAACGAGCTACGAGCAGTACTTC.

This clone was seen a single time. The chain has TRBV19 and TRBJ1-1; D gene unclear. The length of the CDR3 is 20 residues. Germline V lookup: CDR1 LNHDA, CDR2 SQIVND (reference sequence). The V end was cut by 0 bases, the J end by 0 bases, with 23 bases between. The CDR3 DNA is TGTGCCAGTAGTATAGAAGGAGTGAGACGTCCGACTTACATGAACACTGAAGCTTTCTTT. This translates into CASSIEGVRRPTYMNTEAFF.

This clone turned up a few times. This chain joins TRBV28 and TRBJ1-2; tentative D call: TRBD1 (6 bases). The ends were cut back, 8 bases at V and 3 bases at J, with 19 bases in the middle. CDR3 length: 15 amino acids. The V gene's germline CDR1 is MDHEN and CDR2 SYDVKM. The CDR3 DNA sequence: TGTGCCAGCCGCTTCTTGTGGGACAAGGACTATGGCTACACCTTC. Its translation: CASRFLWDKDYGYTF.

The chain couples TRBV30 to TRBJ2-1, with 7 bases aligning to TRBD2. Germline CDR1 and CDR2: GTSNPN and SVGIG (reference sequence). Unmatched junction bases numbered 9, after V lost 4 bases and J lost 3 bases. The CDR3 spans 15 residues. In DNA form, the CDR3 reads TGTGCCTGGATACGACTGCTAGCGGACTACAATGAGCAGTTCTTC. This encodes CAWIRLLADYNEQFF.

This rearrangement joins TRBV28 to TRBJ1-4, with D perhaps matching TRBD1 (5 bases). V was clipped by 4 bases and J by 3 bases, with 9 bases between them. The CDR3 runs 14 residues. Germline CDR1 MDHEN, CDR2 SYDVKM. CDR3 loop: CASSSGISNEKLFF. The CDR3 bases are TGTGCCAGCAGTTCAGGGATCTCTAATGAAAAACTGTTTTTT.

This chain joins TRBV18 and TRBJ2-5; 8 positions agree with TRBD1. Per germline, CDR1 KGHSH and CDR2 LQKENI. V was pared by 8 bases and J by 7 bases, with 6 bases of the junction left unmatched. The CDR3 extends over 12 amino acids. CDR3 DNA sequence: TGTGCCAGCACTGGACAGGGAGGGACCCAGTACTTC. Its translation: CASTGQGGTQYF.

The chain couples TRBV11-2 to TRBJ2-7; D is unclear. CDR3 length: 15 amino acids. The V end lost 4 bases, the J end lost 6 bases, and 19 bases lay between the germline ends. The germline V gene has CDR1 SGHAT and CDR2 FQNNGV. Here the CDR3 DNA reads TGTGCCAGCAGCTCCCGTACCGGGTTAAACCCCGAGCAGTACTTC. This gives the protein CASSSRTGLNPEQYF.

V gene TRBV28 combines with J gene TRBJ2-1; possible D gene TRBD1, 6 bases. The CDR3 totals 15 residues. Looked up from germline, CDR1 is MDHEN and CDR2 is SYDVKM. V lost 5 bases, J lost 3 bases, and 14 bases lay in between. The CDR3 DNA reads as TGTGCCAGCAGTATCGGACCCAGGGGCTACAATGAGCAGTTCTTC. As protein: CASSIGPRGYNEQFF.

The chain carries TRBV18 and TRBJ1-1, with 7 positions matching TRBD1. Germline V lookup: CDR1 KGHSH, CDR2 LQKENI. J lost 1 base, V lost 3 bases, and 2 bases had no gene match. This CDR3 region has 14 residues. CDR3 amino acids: CASSPGQQNTEAFF. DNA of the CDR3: TGTGCCAGCTCACCGGGACAGCAGAACACTGAAGCTTTCTTT. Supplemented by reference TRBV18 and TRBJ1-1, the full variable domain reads NAGVMQNPRHLVRRRGQEARLRCSPMKGHSHVYWYRQLPEEGLKFMVYLQKENIIDESGMPKERFSAEFPKEGPSILRIQQVVRGDSAAYFCASSPGQQNTEAFFGQGTRLTVV.